Listed below are T cell receptor beta chains from one sample, sequenced in a study of tumor-infiltrating lymphocytes in oesophageal squamous cell carcinoma. TCRdb re-called the PCR reads with MiXCR, one entry per CDR3 protein. The sample shows roughly 21,000 distinct CDR3 sequences, approximately 38% of them seen only once. The sample comprised esophageal tumor tissue. The receptors come from a male donor with esophageal squamous cell carcinoma. Each CDR3 is given with its conserved first and last residue. A D gene is named only where the DNA matches it firmly. Clone size is not always given. Where it is, it says once, few, many or a class for expanded clones.

clone_size j_call d_call v_call cdr3_aa cdr3_nt
many TRBJ2-1 TRBD1 TRBV27 CASSSGTGVFLNEQFF TGTGCCAGCAGTTCTGGGACAGGGGTTTTCTTAAATGAGCAGTTCTTC
many TRBJ2-7 TRBD2 TRBV28 CASTPSGRGGHEQYF TGTGCCAGCACCCCCAGCGGGAGGGGGGGCCACGAGCAGTACTTC
many TRBJ1-6 . TRBV6-5 CASSYSGHRGALHF TGTGCCAGCAGTTACTCGGGACACCGGGGGGCCCTCCACTTT
. TRBJ2-7 TRBD2 TRBV6-1 CASSVGTSVRYEQYF TGTGCCAGCAGTGTCGGGACTAGCGTACGCTACGAGCAGTACTTC
many TRBJ2-5 . TRBV6-1 CATRAGGNEQYF TGTGCCACGCGGGCAGGTGGGAATGAGCAGTACTTC
medium-sized TRBJ1-1 . TRBV7-2 CASSLPWNTEAFF TGTGCCAGCAGCCTCCCATGGAACACTGAAGCTTTCTTT
few TRBJ2-5 . TRBV7-2 CASSTAGTVVTQYF TGTGCCAGCAGCACTGCGGGGACGGTGGTGACCCAGTACTTC
. TRBJ2-7 TRBD2 TRBV27 CASRTSGSEQYF TGTGCCAGCAGGACTAGCGGGAGCGAGCAGTACTTC
many TRBJ2-5 . TRBV28 CASSPLEETQYF TGTGCCAGCAGCCCCCTAGAAGAGACCCAGTACTTC
many TRBJ1-6 . TRBV6-1 CASNDFSSYNSPLHF TGTGCCAGCAATGACTTCAGTTCCTATAATTCACCCCTCCACTTT
many TRBJ1-2 . TRBV28 CASAPTGVPPDYGYTF TGTGCCAGCGCACCAACCGGGGTCCCCCCTGACTATGGCTACACCTTC
. TRBJ2-1 . TRBV6-8 CATRRGVYNEQFF TGTGCCACCCGAAGGGGAGTCTACAATGAGCAGTTCTTC
. TRBJ2-6 . TRBV7-3 CASSLSGGSGANVLTF TGTGCCAGCAGCTTAAGTGGAGGATCTGGGGCCAACGTCCTGACTTTC
. TRBJ1-1 . TRBV6-1 CATHPPVWNTEAFF TGTGCCACACATCCCCCGGTTTGGAACACTGAAGCTTTCTTT
many TRBJ1-2 . TRBV19 CATTLDSQTYGYTF TGTGCCACGACACTGGACAGCCAAACCTATGGCTACACCTTC
few TRBJ2-5 . TRBV6-6 CASSYGAGSGETQYF TGTGCCAGCAGTTACGGCGCGGGATCCGGGGAGACCCAGTACTTC
many TRBJ2-2 . TRBV7-9 CASSLTGTKNTGELFF TGTGCCAGCAGCTTAACCGGGACAAAGAACACCGGGGAGCTGTTTTTT
many TRBJ2-2 . TRBV12-3/TRBV12-4 CASSKRGDGELFF TGTGCCAGCAGTAAGAGGGGTGACGGGGAGCTGTTTTTT
few TRBJ2-7 . TRBV12-5 CASGTSAYNEQYF TGTGCTAGTGGTACATCGGCCTACAATGAGCAGTACTTC
. TRBJ2-5 . TRBV7-2 CASSVTPGGVTQYF TGTGCCAGCAGCGTGACCCCAGGAGGTGTGACCCAGTACTTC
many TRBJ2-1 TRBD2 TRBV20-1 CSASSSGEYNEQFF TGCAGTGCTAGTTCCAGCGGGGAGTACAATGAGCAGTTCTTC
. TRBJ2-3 . TRBV6-8 CASKSSNAGGPTDTQYF TGTGCCAGCAAATCATCCAACGCAGGGGGGCCGACAGATACGCAGTATTTT
. TRBJ2-5 . TRBV28 CASSLPGETQYF TGTGCCAGCAGTTTACCTGGGGAGACCCAGTACTTC
. TRBJ1-2 . TRBV19 CASSDGGGYTF TGTGCCAGTAGTGATGGGGGTGGCTACACCTTC
medium-sized TRBJ2-3 TRBD2 TRBV10-2 CASSDKRERTDTQYF TGCGCCAGCAGTGATAAGCGGGAGCGCACAGATACGCAGTATTTT
once TRBJ2-3 TRBD1 TRBV10-3 CAISRDSSDTQYF TGTGCCATCAGTCGGGACAGCTCAGATACGCAGTATTTT
. TRBJ2-5 TRBD2 TRBV6-1 CASSSTSGGNSYNEQYF TGTGCCAGCAGTTCTACTAGCGGGGGTAACTCCTACAATGAGCAGTACTTC
many TRBJ2-2 . TRBV12-3/TRBV12-4 CASSPAGANTGELFF TGTGCCAGCAGCCCCGCCGGAGCGAACACCGGGGAGCTGTTTTTT
. TRBJ2-7 TRBD1 TRBV4-1 CASSQAADRGEGVQYF TGCGCCAGCAGCCAAGCCGCGGACAGGGGAGAGGGTGTGCAGTACTTC
. TRBJ2-1 . TRBV7-3 CASSLMANKVNEQFF TGTGCCAGCAGCTTAATGGCTAATAAGGTCAATGAGCAGTTCTTC
many TRBJ2-7 . TRBV7-9 CASSFSGRSYNEQYF TGTGCCAGCAGCTTTAGCGGCCGCTCCTACAATGAGCAGTACTTC
. TRBJ2-5 TRBD2 TRBV12-3/TRBV12-4 CASSLGRGGGETQYF TGTGCCAGCAGTTTGGGGCGGGGGGGCGGGGAGACCCAGTACTTC
many TRBJ2-5 TRBD2 TRBV5-6 CASSTSGGGSGTQYF TGTGCCAGCAGCACTAGCGGGGGGGGCTCTGGGACCCAGTACTTC
. TRBJ2-1 TRBD1 TRBV6-1 CASSPGQGAEQFF TGTGCCAGCAGTCCGGGACAGGGGGCCGAGCAGTTCTTC
many TRBJ2-7 TRBD2 TRBV5-1 CASSTGTSGNYEQYF TGCGCCAGCAGCACGGGGACTAGCGGAAACTACGAGCAGTACTTC
. TRBJ2-1 TRBD2 TRBV29-1 CSGVAGGGIYNEQFF TGCAGCGGCGTAGCTGGCGGGGGTATCTACAATGAGCAGTTCTTC
. TRBJ2-3 . TRBV18 CASSPFTDTQYF TGTGCCAGCTCACCATTCACGGATACGCAGTATTTT
once TRBJ2-1 TRBD2 TRBV6-7 CASSYTILAGDDNEQFF TGTGCCAGCAGTTACACCATCCTAGCGGGGGACGACAATGAGCAGTTCTTC
many TRBJ2-1 TRBD2 TRBV18 CASSPRLAGEHEQFF TGTGCCAGCTCACCAAGGCTAGCGGGAGAACATGAGCAGTTCTTC
many TRBJ2-3 . TRBV5-1 CASSLAGTQYF TGCGCCAGCAGCTTGGCTGGCACACAGTATTTT
. TRBJ2-3 . TRBV11-1 CASRPGSPDTQYF TGTGCCAGCAGGCCAGGGTCCCCAGATACGCAGTATTTT
many TRBJ1-5 . TRBV7-8 CASSLEGGVQPQHF TGTGCCAGCAGCTTAGAAGGAGGGGTGCAGCCCCAGCATTTT
. TRBJ2-3 TRBD2 TRBV7-3 CASSGTRVDTQYF TGTGCCAGCAGCGGGACTAGGGTGGATACGCAGTATTTT
. TRBJ2-1 TRBD1 TRBV7-2 CASSLLQGAQNEQFF TGTGCCAGCAGCTTATTACAGGGGGCGCAAAATGAGCAGTTCTTC
many TRBJ2-7 . TRBV7-9 CASSPGEQYF TGTGCCAGCAGCCCGGGTGAGCAGTACTTC
few TRBJ2-1 TRBD2 TRBV7-3 CASSLEGGSYNEQFF TGTGCCAGCAGCTTAGAGGGCGGGAGCTACAATGAGCAGTTCTTC
few TRBJ2-3 . TRBV10-1 CASSGVGGAITDTQYF TGCGCCAGCAGTGGTGTTGGAGGGGCGATCACAGATACGCAGTATTTT
once TRBJ2-7 . TRBV7-2 CASSAGYLRSYEQYF TGTGCCAGCAGCGCAGGTTACCTTCGCTCCTACGAGCAGTACTTC
. TRBJ2-3 . TRBV7-9 CASSLGSTDTQYF TGTGCCAGCAGCTTAGGGAGCACAGATACGCAGTATTTT
few TRBJ2-1 TRBD1 TRBV12-3/TRBV12-4 CASRPTGAYNEQFF TGTGCCAGCAGACCGACAGGGGCCTACAATGAGCAGTTCTTC
. TRBJ1-2 TRBD1 TRBV27 CASSSYRDRVGYGYTF TGTGCCAGCAGTTCTTACCGGGACAGGGTCGGCTATGGCTACACCTTC
many TRBJ1-1 . TRBV28 CASNLLRGRTNTEAFF TGTGCCAGCAACCTCCTCCGTGGCAGAACCAACACTGAAGCTTTCTTT
many TRBJ2-3 TRBD2 TRBV7-9 CASSSTSTSGGVIDTQYF TGTGCCAGCAGCTCAACGTCGACTAGCGGGGGGGTTATAGATACGCAGTATTTT
. TRBJ2-6 . TRBV24-1 CATARGASSGANVLTF TGTGCCACCGCAAGGGGGGCCAGCTCTGGGGCCAACGTCCTGACTTTC
many TRBJ2-7 TRBD2 TRBV20-1 CSASRASGSYEQYF TGCAGTGCTAGTAGGGCTAGCGGGTCCTACGAGCAGTACTTC
. TRBJ1-4 TRBD1 TRBV9 CASSVWDRDEKLFF TGTGCCAGCAGCGTATGGGACAGGGATGAAAAACTGTTTTTT
medium-sized TRBJ1-2 . TRBV11-2 CASSPQGRGYTF TGTGCCAGCAGCCCACAGGGACGCGGCTACACCTTC
. TRBJ2-7 . TRBV10-2 CASSQFNEQYF TGCGCCAGCAGCCAGTTCAACGAGCAGTACTTC
many TRBJ2-7 TRBD1 TRBV6-1 CASSQTGGWEQYF TGTGCCAGCAGTCAGACAGGGGGCTGGGAGCAGTACTTC